The T cell receptor (beta chain) described here comes from a study of T-cell reconstitution after alpha-beta-depleted transplantation in children. Overall study results and limits: The high TCRbeta diversity at day 60 in some patients came from surviving recipient T cells and thymic progenitors.

This clonotype was found a few times. Its antigen remains unidentified. Unique molecular identifiers were used to barcode this TCRbeta library. TCRdb used MiXCR to reprocess the PCR reads, holding one entry per CDR3 protein. The table lists 200,000 to 250,000 distinct CDR3 sequences, around 7.8% of them singletons, with almost 6.5% in the top ten. This CDR3 contains 20 residues. Germline V gives CDR1 SGHAT, CDR2 FQNNGV. Germline trimming cut 5 bases from V and 5 bases from J; bases unmatched to any gene: 22. This specimen consisted of PBMCs, mostly from graft donor cells, obtained 180 days after TCRalphabeta/CD19-depleted stem cell transplant. The V gene is TRBV11-2, the J gene TRBJ2-1, with TRBD2 matching 9 bases. This clonotype was obtained from a male patient younger than 18 who had a stem cell transplant for acute lymphoblastic leukemia, so the T cells may come from the graft donor. This chain's CDR3 is CASSPTDRETLRGGNNEQFF. CDR3 coding DNA: TGTGCCAGCAGCCCGACCGACAGGGAAACTCTGCGGGGGGGAAACAATGAGCAGTTCTTC.